This TCR beta chain was captured by sequencing in a study of shared clonotypes between healthy human individuals. General study findings and limits: Memory subsets generally showed lower estimated richness than naive subsets.

The donor population consisted of healthy HIV-negative adults with no recent acute infections or vaccinations. The method was immunoSEQ multiplex PCR; TCRdb's version includes in-frame clones alone and lacks a portion of them. Found here are over 1.4 million clones, 96% of them singletons; the top ten hold over 1%. As regards this clone: Antigen specificity is unknown.

Germline V gene sequence: CDR1 KGHSH, CDR2 LQKENI. The CDR3 is made up of 15 amino acids. Deletions cut 1 base from V and 8 bases from J, with 17 bases between. The sequence derives from a man in his thirties or forties in good health. This chain links TRBV18 with TRBJ1-1; perhaps TRBD1 as D (5 bases). The specimen was naive CD4+ T cells sorted from blood. Subset here: CD45RA+ positively selected. The CDR3 coding sequence is TGTGCCAGCTCACCACTTACTATTGGGGCCCCAGAAGCTTTCTTT. Protein product: CASSPLTIGAPEAFF.